Below, 10 T cell receptor beta chains from the same sample are listed, as sequenced in a study of T cells in Graves' hyperthyroidism and ophthalmopathy. The source material, RNA transcripts, was used to amplify TCR beta CDR3 regions. The HTBI set primed first-round TCR CDR3 RT-PCR. TCRdb processed the multiplex PCR reads anew with MiXCR; each CDR3 protein has one entry. The sample carries over 550,000 distinct CDR3 sequences, 16% recorded once. Sequencing input: blood. The receptor set was obtained from a young woman with Graves' hyperthyroidism.

Worth noting for this clonotype: An end of the junction differs from the germline gene, which may be a read error. This chain joins TRBV4-3 and TRBJ2-1, with unresolved D. CDR1 is LGHNA and CDR2 is YSLEER in the germline V gene. The CDR3 has 16 amino acids. The CDR3 DNA is TGCGCCAGCAGCCAAGATTTAGGTTCCATCTACGATGAGCAGTTCTTC. This encodes CASSQDLGSIYDEQFF.

This clonotype came up many times. The chain joins TRBV20-1 to TRBJ2-7, with 10 bases aligning to TRBD2. The CDR3 length is 13 residues. The germline V gene has CDR1 DFQATT and CDR2 SNEGSKA (reference sequence). The V and J ends lost 3 bases and 7 bases, in that order; junction bases with no gene match: 6. CDR3 nucleotide sequence: TGCAGTGCTAGCCTAGCGGGAGTTAGGGAGCAGTACTTC. Encoded protein: CSASLAGVREQYF.

The rearrangement uses TRBV4-2 and TRBJ2-7, with D possibly being TRBD1 or TRBD2 (5 bases each). The CDR3 extends over 16 amino acids. V lost 0 bases and J 6 bases, leaving 18 bases between the germline ends. Germline CDR1 and CDR2: LGHNA and YNFKEQ. Here the CDR3 reads CASSQEMGDLVFEQYF. The CDR3 nucleotides are TGTGCCAGCAGCCAAGAAATGGGGGACCTAGTATTCGAGCAGTACTTC.

In this sample, this clonotype turned up many times. The genes are TRBV5-1 and TRBJ2-7; TRBD1 matches 9 bases. The CDR3 has 13 amino acids. Germline V gene lookup returns CDR1 SGHRS and CDR2 YFSETQ. Germline trimming cut 7 bases from V and 4 bases from J; bases unmatched to any gene: 6. The CDR3 DNA follows: TGCGCCAGCCAGGAGGACAGGGGTTACGAGCAGTACTTC. Residues: CASQEDRGYEQYF.

This clonotype has more than one count but fewer than ten. V usage is TRBV29-1 and J usage is TRBJ1-2; 9 bases are shared with TRBD1. Looked up from germline, CDR1 is SQVTM and CDR2 is ANQGSEA. V shed 5 bases, J shed 3 bases, and the junction held 10 bases outside the gene matches. The CDR3 is 15 residues long. CDR3 amino acids: CSVLTGTGFDYGYTF. The CDR3 DNA reads as TGCAGCGTTTTGACCGGGACAGGGTTCGACTATGGCTACACCTTC.

J is TRBJ2-4 and V is TRBV4-3; TRBD2 matches 8 bases. The V gene end was trimmed by 0 bases and the J gene end by 7 bases; junction bases not matched to a gene: 5. The CDR3 has 15 amino acids. The germline gives CDR1 LGHNA, CDR2 YSLEER. CDR3: CASSQDSGGANIQYF. In DNA form, the CDR3 reads TGCGCCAGCAGCCAAGATTCCGGGGGGGCCAACATTCAGTACTTC.

V is TRBV5-1 and J is TRBJ2-1; TRBD2 matches at 11 bases. The V and J ends lost 0 bases and 0 bases, in that order; junction bases with no gene match: 8. This CDR3 comprises 19 residues. The germline CDR1 and CDR2 sequences are SGHRS and YFSETQ. The CDR3 region is CASSLARLAGLSSYNEQFF. The CDR3, as DNA: TGCGCCAGCAGCTTGGCGAGACTAGCGGGACTAAGCTCCTACAATGAGCAGTTCTTC. The variable domain in full, completed from reference TRBV5-1 and TRBJ2-1, reads KAGVTQTPRYLIKTRGQQVTLSCSPISGHRSVSWYQQTPGQGLQFLFEYFSETQRNKGNFPGRFSGRQFSNSRSEMNVSTLELGDSALYLCASSLARLAGLSSYNEQFFGPGTRLTVL.

The rearrangement joins TRBV2 to TRBJ2-3; D possibly corresponds to TRBD2 (6 bases). The CDR3 has 15 residues. The germline gives CDR1 SNHLY, CDR2 FYNNEI. The germline V and J ends were trimmed by 4 bases and 3 bases, with 14 bases remaining between them. The CDR3 region is CASSGGRGGTDTQYF. CDR3 coding DNA: TGTGCCAGCAGTGGAGGAAGGGGAGGTACAGATACGCAGTATTTT.

The chain combines TRBV28 with TRBJ2-3; unclear D gene. The CDR3 runs 15 residues. V was trimmed by 3 bases and J by 1 base, leaving 11 bases between them. The germline V gene encodes CDR1 MDHEN and CDR2 SYDVKM. CDR3 sequence (DNA): TGTGCCAGCAGTTTTTCCGGCCTCGGCACAGATACGCAGTATTTT. This gives the protein CASSFSGLGTDTQYF. The whole variable domain, filled in from reference TRBV28 and TRBJ2-3, reads DVKVTQSSRYLVKRTGEKVFLECVQDMDHENMFWYRQDPGLGLRLIYFSYDVKMKEKGDIPEGYSVSREKKERFSLILESASTNQTSMYLCASSFSGLGTDTQYFGPGTRLTVL.

The sample holds a few counts of this clonotype. The chain uses TRBV28 and TRBJ2-7, with D perhaps assigned TRBD1 or TRBD2 (5 bases each). Trimming took off 7 bases at V and 3 bases at J, with 16 bases between the two ends. The CDR3 totals 14 residues. Germline V gene lookup returns CDR1 MDHEN and CDR2 SYDVKM. This chain's CDR3 is CASTRWAGSYEQYF. For the CDR3, the DNA is TGTGCCAGCACCCGGTGGGCAGGGAGCTACGAGCAGTACTTC.